The 29 T cell receptor beta chains reported below all come from one sample, sequenced in a study of Ad26.COV2.S vaccination and SARS-CoV-2 variants. Some clones are missing from TCRdb's copy, which holds only in-frame ones; the method was immunoSEQ multiplex PCR. The sample holds 400,000 to 450,000 clones; roughly 90% are singletons and the top ten take 9% to 15%. Documented treatment: 15 to 20 received Ad26.COV2.S at low or high dose, single or two shots; several received placebo; per-sample allocation not given. Collection of samples fell on day 63 after the first vaccine or placebo injection. The source material was peripheral blood, sampled in a trial of Ad26.COV2.S vaccine versus placebo. These TCRs come from a person aged 18-65 years who received the Ad26.COV2.S COVID-19 vaccine or a placebo.

The chain joins TRBV19 to TRBJ1-6, with TRBD1 matching 8 bases. V shed 5 bases, J shed 10 bases, and the junction held 10 bases outside the gene matches. The CDR3 is 15 amino acids. Germline assignment: CDR1 LNHDA and CDR2 SQIVND (reference sequence). In DNA form, the CDR3 reads TGTGCCAGTAGTGGGTCACAGGGGGATGGATCACCCCTCCACTTT. Its translation: CASSGSQGDGSPLHF.

The chain links TRBV3-1 (or the pseudogene TRBV3-2) to TRBJ1-4; the D is unclear. The CDR3 is 14 amino acids. The V and J ends lost 1 base and 8 bases respectively, with 11 bases between them. Germline-derived CDR1 and CDR2 are LGHDT and YNNKEL (reference sequence). CDR3 sequence (DNA): TGTGCCAGCAGCCAAGTCGAGGAAAGGGAAAAACTGTTTTTT. This translates into CASSQVEEREKLFF.

The rearrangement uses TRBV5-6 and TRBJ2-7; a possible D gene is TRBD2 (5 bases). V lost 4 bases to trimming and J lost 5 bases, with 10 bases between them. Germline loops: CDR1 SGHDT, CDR2 YYEEEE. The CDR3 is 12 residues long. CDR3 sequence reads: CASSRTLDEQYF. CDR3 in DNA: TGTGCCAGCAGCCGAACACTAGACGAGCAGTACTTC. Full variable domain (remainder filled in from reference TRBV5-6 and TRBJ2-7): DAGVTQSPTHLIKTRGQQVTLRCSPKSGHDTVSWYQQALGQGPQFIFQYYEEEERQRGNFPDRFSGHQFPNYSSELNVNALLLGDSALYLCASSRTLDEQYFGPGTRLTVT.

The chain couples TRBV19 to TRBJ2-7; maybe TRBD1 (6 bases). The germline V and J ends were trimmed by 6 bases and 0 bases, with 12 bases remaining between them. Germline V gene lookup returns CDR1 LNHDA and CDR2 SQIVND (reference sequence). This CDR3 has 14 residues. CDR3 loop: CASSFQGTSYEQYF. DNA of the CDR3: TGTGCCAGTAGCTTTCAGGGGACCTCCTACGAGCAGTACTTC.

V and J are TRBV14 and TRBJ2-2, with D unclear. The germline gives CDR1 SGHDN, CDR2 FVKESK. Trimming stripped 0 bases from V and 1 base from J, with 3 bases between. There are 14 residues in the CDR3. The CDR3 DNA reads TGTGCCAGCAGCCAAGATCTGAACACCGGGGAGCTGTTTTTT. Residues: CASSQDLNTGELFF.

This chain uses TRBV7-2 with TRBJ2-3; D not resolved. Per germline, CDR1 SGHTA and CDR2 FQGNSA. Trimming took off 6 bases at V and 2 bases at J, with 12 bases between the two ends. The length of the CDR3 is 14 residues. The CDR3 reads CASRPRAFTDTQYF. As DNA, the CDR3 is TGTGCCAGCAGACCTCGGGCCTTCACAGATACGCAGTATTTT.

The gene calls are TRBV15 and TRBJ2-7, with TRBD1 as a possible D gene (5 bases). V was trimmed by 0 bases and J by 3 bases, leaving 12 bases between them. From germline, CDR1 is LNHNV and CDR2 YYDKDF (reference sequence). The CDR3 loop spans 15 amino acids. CDR3 protein: CATSREGRRGYEQYF. The CDR3 DNA follows: TGTGCCACCAGCAGAGAAGGACGTAGGGGCTACGAGCAGTACTTC. Complete variable domain (other parts from reference TRBV15 and TRBJ2-7): DAMVIQNPRYQVTQFGKPVTLSCSQTLNHNVMYWYQQKSSQAPKLLFHYYDKDFNNEADTPDNFQSRRPNTSFCFLDIRSPGLGDTAMYLCATSREGRRGYEQYFGPGTRLTVT.

The chain carries TRBV4-3 and TRBJ1-1; 7 bases fit TRBD1. Trimming cost V 6 bases and J 4 bases; bases outside gene matches: 5. The CDR3 is 13 amino acids. CDR1 is LGHNA and CDR2 is YSLEER in the germline V gene. CDR3 coding DNA: TGCGCCAGCAGACATCAGGGGGGCACTGAAGCTTTCTTT. The encoded protein is CASRHQGGTEAFF.

The chain recombines TRBV21-1 with TRBJ2-7; the table's D call, TRBD1, has no DNA check behind it. TRBV21-1 is a pseudogene locus. The CDR3 consists of 13 residues. CDR3 protein: CASSLRDTYEQYF. In DNA form, the CDR3 reads TGTGCCAGCAGCCTAAGGGACACTTACGAGCAGTACTTC.

The J gene is TRBJ1-1, the V gene TRBV5-4, with D uncertain. The CDR3 length is 15 residues. CDR1 is SGHNT and CDR2 is YYREEE in the germline V gene (reference sequence). The V and J ends lost 7 bases and 4 bases respectively, with 20 bases between them. DNA for the CDR3: TGTGCCAGCCGCCAAGACGGCCAACGTGGCACTGAAGCTTTCTTT. Protein sequence: CASRQDGQRGTEAFF.

This clone has just one count. Other DNA variants within this sample encode the same CDR3. The chain links TRBV18 to TRBJ2-7; D ambiguous. Deletions cut 6 bases from V and 0 bases from J, with 9 bases between. The CDR3 contains 13 residues. The germline V gene has CDR1 KGHSH and CDR2 LQKENI. The CDR3 coding sequence is TGTGCCAGCTCTCCAGCAGCCTCCTACGAGCAGTACTTC. Amino acid sequence: CASSPAASYEQYF.

The chain recombines TRBV7-2 with TRBJ1-2; D uncertain. This CDR3 is built from 14 residues. Germline V gene sequence: CDR1 SGHTA, CDR2 FQGNSA. V was clipped by 2 bases and J by 3 bases, with 10 bases between them. This CDR3 is CASSLSGQDYGYTF. Written as DNA, the CDR3 is TGTGCCAGCAGCTTAAGTGGGCAGGACTATGGCTACACCTTC.

The chain couples TRBV18 to TRBJ2-7; a possible D gene is TRBD2 (6 bases). Per germline, CDR1 KGHSH and CDR2 LQKENI. The CDR3 length is 13 residues. V gave up 5 bases and J gave up 0 bases, with 8 bases separating them. CDR3 sequence: CASSDGSSYEQYF. The DNA of the CDR3 is TGTGCCAGCTCAGACGGGAGCTCCTACGAGCAGTACTTC.

This chain's CDR3 is CASSPRTGVNTEAFF. Here the CDR3 DNA reads TGTGCCAGCAGTCCACGGACAGGGGTTAACACTGAAGCTTTCTTT. The chain combines TRBV27 with TRBJ1-1; 9 bases are a match to TRBD1. The CDR3 has 15 amino acids. The germline gives CDR1 MNHEY, CDR2 SMNVEV (reference sequence). V lost 5 bases to trimming and J lost 2 bases; unmatched junction nucleotides: 6.

The chain employs TRBV29-1 and TRBJ2-7; TRBD1 aligns across 7 bases. CDR3 length: 13 residues. Germline CDR1 and CDR2: SQVTM and ANQGSEA. Trimming cost V 2 bases and J 4 bases; bases outside gene matches: 5. This CDR3 reads CSVESGQSYEQYF. Written as DNA, the CDR3 is TGCAGCGTTGAATCGGGACAGAGTTACGAGCAGTACTTC.

Comments on this clone: This sample includes further DNA sequences coding for the same CDR3. The chain combines TRBV12-3 or TRBV12-4 with TRBJ1-3; D uncertain. V was cut by 3 bases and J by 2 bases, with 2 bases left in between. The CDR3 has 12 amino acids. The DNA for the CDR3 is TGTGCCAGCAGTTTGACTGGAAACACCATATATTTT. This gives the protein CASSLTGNTIYF.

The chain has TRBV12-3 or TRBV12-4 and TRBJ2-7; 7 nucleotides align to TRBD2. Unmatched junction bases numbered 2, after V lost 6 bases and J lost 0 bases. The CDR3 is 13 amino acids. This CDR3 is CASRLAASYEQYF. The CDR3 nucleotides are TGTGCCAGCAGGCTAGCGGCCTCCTACGAGCAGTACTTC.

This clone was seen once. The chain joins TRBV6-5 to TRBJ1-6, with D perhaps matching TRBD1 (5 bases). The CDR3 spans 15 residues. Germline V gene sequence: CDR1 MNHEY, CDR2 SVGAGI. V gave up 3 bases and J gave up 7 bases, with 13 bases separating them. The CDR3 loop reads CASSYRRGANSPLHF. DNA for the CDR3: TGTGCCAGCAGTTATCGGAGGGGCGCGAATTCACCCCTCCACTTT.

The chain joins TRBV7-2 to TRBJ2-3; maybe TRBD2 (5 bases). The germline V gene has CDR1 SGHTA and CDR2 FQGNSA. Trimming pared 7 bases from V and 6 bases from J, leaving 14 bases between. The CDR3 has 13 residues. As DNA, the CDR3 is TGTGCCAGCATCATACTAGGAACGGATACGCAGTATTTT. Its translation is CASIILGTDTQYF.

The chain employs TRBV3-1 (or the pseudogene TRBV3-2) and TRBJ2-7; D not certain. The CDR3 covers 15 residues. Deletions cut 2 bases from V and 7 bases from J, with 18 bases between. The V gene's germline CDR1 is LGHDT and CDR2 YNNKEL (reference sequence). In nucleotides, the CDR3 is TGTGCCAGCAGCCAACACCCCCACAGCACGGCGGAGCAGTACTTC. Protein sequence: CASSQHPHSTAEQYF.

This clone has a single count. The rearrangement joins TRBV2 to TRBJ2-3; D remains ambiguous. The CDR3 consists of 14 residues. The V end lost 11 bases, the J end lost 1 base, and 16 bases lay between the germline ends. Per germline, CDR1 SNHLY and CDR2 FYNNEI. DNA of the CDR3: TGTGCCTCGATTTGGGCCCAGGGCACAGATACGCAGTATTTT. Its protein product is CASIWAQGTDTQYF.

V usage is TRBV27 and J usage is TRBJ1-5; possible D gene TRBD1, 5 bases. V was cut by 5 bases and J by 2 bases, with 16 bases left in between. Germline CDR1 is MNHEY and CDR2 is SMNVEV (reference sequence). CDR3 length equals 16 residues. CDR3 in DNA: TGTGCCAGCAGTGCAGGGCAGGGAGTGGGCAATCAGCCCCAGCATTTT. Translation gives CASSAGQGVGNQPQHF.

This clone was seen a single time. This chain connects TRBV30 to TRBJ2-4; either TRBD1 or TRBD2 may supply D (6 bases each). CDR1 is GTSNPN, CDR2 SVGIG, per germline (reference sequence). The CDR3 length is 15 residues. The V end was cut by 4 bases, the J end by 8 bases, with 21 bases between. Here the CDR3 reads CAWTGIGGRLDIQYF. The CDR3 DNA sequence: TGTGCCTGGACAGGAATTGGGGGGCGGCTAGACATTCAGTACTTC.

The CDR3 loop reads CASSGTASGANVLTF. DNA for the CDR3: TGTGCCAGCAGCGGGACTGCCTCTGGGGCCAACGTCCTGACTTTC. V gene TRBV9 combines with J gene TRBJ2-6, with TRBD2 as a possible D gene (5 bases). V was trimmed by 3 bases and J by 0 bases, leaving 7 bases between them. Germline CDR1 SGDLS, CDR2 YYNGEE. CDR3 length: 15 residues.

The chain couples TRBV18 to TRBJ2-2; 10 nucleotides agree with TRBD1. The V and J ends lost 4 bases and 3 bases, in that order; junction bases with no gene match: 5. There are 16 residues in the CDR3. Germline CDR1 KGHSH, CDR2 LQKENI. The CDR3 protein is CASSLPGQGYTGELFF. In DNA, the CDR3 is TGTGCCAGCTCACTTCCGGGACAGGGGTACACCGGGGAGCTGTTTTTT.

The chain uses TRBV9 and TRBJ1-4; the D is unclear. The CDR3 has 14 residues. V was pared by 7 bases and J by 12 bases, with 22 bases between. Germline V gene lookup returns CDR1 SGDLS and CDR2 YYNGEE. This CDR3 reads CASSGAGSARELFF. The CDR3 DNA sequence: TGTGCCAGCTCAGGAGCCGGCTCCGCTAGGGAACTGTTTTTT.

This rearrangement joins TRBV27 to TRBJ2-7, with a possible D match to TRBD1 (6 bases). CDR1 is MNHEY and CDR2 is SMNVEV in the germline V gene (reference sequence). The V end lost 6 bases, the J end lost 1 base, and 25 bases lay between the germline ends. The CDR3 sequence is 18 residues long. Written as DNA, the CDR3 is TGTGCCAGCAGCCCTTTAACCGGGACACTGGATATGTCCTACGAGCAGTACTTC. Translation gives CASSPLTGTLDMSYEQYF.

The chain joins TRBV7-8 to TRBJ2-2, with a tentative D call TRBD1 (6 bases). The V end lost 5 bases, the J end lost 0 bases, and 10 bases lay between the germline ends. Germline CDR1 SGHVS, CDR2 FQNEAQ. The CDR3 sequence is 15 residues long. Written as DNA, the CDR3 is TGTGCCAGCAGCCCCTGGACAGCGAACACCGGGGAGCTGTTTTTT. Amino acids: CASSPWTANTGELFF.

This clone has just a few counts. The chain combines TRBV6-4 with TRBJ2-7; possible D gene TRBD1, 6 bases. Deletions cut 3 bases from V and 3 bases from J, with 9 bases between. This CDR3 region has 13 residues. Germline CDR1 is MRHNA and CDR2 is SNTAGT. CDR3: CASSEGGFYEQYF. In DNA, the CDR3 is TGTGCCAGCAGTGAAGGGGGATTCTACGAGCAGTACTTC.